This passage covers 13 T cell receptor beta chains from one sample sequenced in a study of identical twins. TCRdb passed the 5' RACE reads through MiXCR, listing each CDR3 protein once. The repertoire holds 400,000 to 500,000 distinct CDR3 sequences, with roughly 20% as singletons. The sequenced sample was naive T cells sorted from blood. The origin of the receptors is a man in his forties or fifties in good health.

This clonotype was recorded a few times. V and J are TRBV28 and TRBJ2-1; 13 nucleotides line up with TRBD2. Germline CDR1 reads MDHEN; CDR2 reads SYDVKM. The V gene end was trimmed by 4 bases and the J gene end by 10 bases; junction bases not matched to a gene: 25. This CDR3 spans 21 amino acids. CDR3 sequence: CASSSPTSGREKGRMLLEQFF. The DNA for the CDR3 is TGTGCCAGCAGTTCCCCCACTAGCGGGAGGGAGAAAGGTAGAATGTTGTTGGAGCAGTTCTTC.

This clonotype appeared many times. The chain has TRBV3-1 and TRBJ1-5; possible D gene TRBD1, 6 bases. V dropped 2 bases and J dropped 5 bases, with 16 bases sitting between them. The CDR3 length is 16 residues. CDR1 is LGHDT, CDR2 YNNKEL, per germline (reference sequence). The CDR3: CASSQKGGPLDQPQHF. For the CDR3, the DNA is TGTGCCAGCAGCCAAAAGGGGGGACCCCTCGATCAGCCCCAGCATTTT.

This clonotype was seen only a few times. This chain links TRBV28 with TRBJ2-1, with D perhaps TRBD1 (6 bases). Germline V lookup: CDR1 MDHEN, CDR2 SYDVKM. V was clipped by 3 bases and J by 4 bases, with 13 bases between them. The CDR3 runs 15 residues. CDR3 region: CASSLARGLYNEQFF. The CDR3 DNA follows: TGTGCCAGCAGTTTGGCCAGGGGTTTATACAATGAGCAGTTCTTC.

This clonotype was recorded many times. The V and J genes are TRBV15 and TRBJ1-2, with 10 nucleotides matching TRBD1. This CDR3 contains 17 residues. From germline, CDR1 is LNHNV and CDR2 YYDKDF (reference sequence). V was pared by 5 bases and J by 4 bases, with 13 bases of the junction left unmatched. The CDR3 nucleotides are TGTGCCACCAGCGGTAACCTCGACAGGGGGCGAATCTATGGCTACACCTTC. Amino acids: CATSGNLDRGRIYGYTF.

This chain joins TRBV4-2 and TRBJ2-5, with unresolved D. CDR1 and CDR2 from the germline V gene are LGHNA and YNFKEQ. The CDR3 covers 16 residues. Trimming shortened V by 0 bases and J by 1 base, and 12 bases separated the two germline ends. CDR3 residues: CASSQELRSLQETQYF. In nucleotides, the CDR3 is TGTGCCAGCAGCCAAGAATTGCGGAGTCTCCAAGAGACCCAGTACTTC.

This clonotype was counted ten times or more. The chain joins TRBV20-1 to TRBJ1-2; D gene uncertain. Per germline, CDR1 DFQATT and CDR2 SNEGSKA (reference sequence). Trimming pared 0 bases from V and 7 bases from J, leaving 9 bases between. The CDR3 length is 12 residues. The CDR3 reads CSAREVPFGYTF. DNA for the CDR3: TGCAGTGCTAGAGAAGTCCCGTTTGGCTACACCTTC.

Many counts were recorded for this clonotype. This chain links TRBV5-1 with TRBJ2-1; TRBD1 aligns across 7 bases. The CDR3 covers 16 residues. Germline V lookup: CDR1 SGHRS, CDR2 YFSETQ. The V segment lost 0 bases and the J segment 4 bases; nucleotides outside the gene matches: 7. The CDR3 DNA reads as TGCGCCAGCAGCTTGGCACGGACAGGACCGTACAATGAGCAGTTCTTC. Its protein product is CASSLARTGPYNEQFF.

This clonotype was detected ten times or more. The J gene is TRBJ2-4, the V gene TRBV11-2, with D perhaps matching TRBD1 or TRBD2 (6 bases each). CDR3 length: 14 amino acids. Trimming shortened V by 7 bases and J by 1 base, and 11 bases separated the two germline ends. CDR1 is SGHAT and CDR2 is FQNNGV in the germline V gene. The CDR3 DNA reads as TGTGCCAGCACTAGGAGGGGGGCCAAAAACATTCAGTACTTC. It encodes CASTRRGAKNIQYF.

This clonotype was seen more than once but under ten times. The rearrangement joins TRBV18 to TRBJ2-1, with 7 bases aligning to TRBD1. Germline CDR1 and CDR2: KGHSH and LQKENI. V was pared by 3 bases and J by 6 bases, with 5 bases of the junction left unmatched. The CDR3 has 14 amino acids. The CDR3 is CASSPGTDVNEQFF. The DNA of the CDR3 is TGTGCCAGCTCACCTGGGACAGACGTCAATGAGCAGTTCTTC. Based on the CDR3 plus reference TRBV18 and TRBJ2-1, the full variable domain is NAGVMQNPRHLVRRRGQEARLRCSPMKGHSHVYWYRQLPEEGLKFMVYLQKENIIDESGMPKERFSAEFPKEGPSILRIQQVVRGDSAAYFCASSPGTDVNEQFFGPGTRLTVL.

This chain connects TRBV12-3 or TRBV12-4 to TRBJ2-4; 12 bases are shared with TRBD2. This CDR3 has 14 residues. The J segment lost 5 bases and the V segment lost 5 bases, leaving 1 base of the junction unmatched. The CDR3 DNA reads as TGTGCCAGCAGTCGACTAGCGGGGGAAAACATTCAGTACTTC. This encodes CASSRLAGENIQYF.

A few counts support this clonotype. The rearrangement links TRBV15 to TRBJ2-1; TRBD2 agrees at 8 bases. CDR3 length: 14 residues. V lost 3 bases, J lost 8 bases, and 6 bases stayed unmatched. The V gene's germline CDR1 is LNHNV and CDR2 YYDKDF (reference sequence). CDR3 bases: TGTGCCACCAGCAGCGGGAGGGCCCTCCATGAGCAGTTCTTC. Protein: CATSSGRALHEQFF.

The chain links TRBV12-3 or TRBV12-4 to TRBJ2-5, with D possibly called TRBD1 or TRBD2 (5 bases each). With 10 bases removed from V and 4 bases from J, the gap between germline ends came to 16 bases. CDR3 length: 13 residues. CDR3 in amino acids: CAIWDPSRETQYF. CDR3 nucleotide sequence: TGTGCCATTTGGGACCCTTCCCGAGAGACCCAGTACTTC.

A single count supports this clonotype. The V gene is TRBV6-5, the J gene TRBJ2-2; D gene unclear. CDR1 and CDR2 (germline): MNHEY, SVGAGI. The CDR3 contains 16 residues. V lost 2 bases and J lost 1, with 11 bases in between. The CDR3 region has the DNA TGTGCCAGCAGTTACCGGGTTGGGGTGAACACCGGGGAGCTGTTTTTT. This gives the protein CASSYRVGVNTGELFF.